Following are 9 T cell receptor beta chains from one sample sequenced in a study of monozygotic twins with cystic fibrosis. Data came from immunoSEQ multiplex PCR; TCRdb stores just in-frame clones and leaves some out. This table holds some 33,000 clones, 80% to 95% found once. Sequencing was done on a sample of blood. Every receptor here comes from a boy aged 2 to 10 with cystic fibrosis.

The V and J genes are TRBV7-9 and TRBJ2-5; the D gene could be TRBD1 or TRBD2 (6 bases each). Trimming pared 3 bases from V and 2 bases from J, leaving 13 bases between. Germline V gene sequence: CDR1 SEHNR, CDR2 FQNEAQ (reference sequence). The CDR3 consists of 15 residues. The chain's CDR3 is CASSFPGEVQETQYF. CDR3 DNA sequence: TGTGCCAGCAGCTTTCCAGGGGAGGTACAAGAGACCCAGTACTTC.

Only a few counts were recorded for this clone. This chain uses TRBV5-1 with TRBJ1-6, with D perhaps TRBD1 (5 bases). The germline V gene has CDR1 SGHRS and CDR2 YFSETQ. The ends were cut back, 0 bases at V and 10 bases at J, with 11 bases in the middle. The CDR3 loop spans 14 amino acids. In DNA, the CDR3 is TGCGCCAGCAGCTTGGCAGGGTTTGACTCACCCCTCCACTTT. Its translation is CASSLAGFDSPLHF.

The V and J genes are TRBV25-1 and TRBJ2-7; possibly TRBD1 or TRBD2 for D (6 bases each). This CDR3 has 17 amino acids. Per the germline V gene, CDR1 is MGHDK and CDR2 is SYGVNS. V was trimmed by 3 bases and J by 2 bases, leaving 20 bases between them. In DNA form, the CDR3 reads TGTGCCAGCAGTGACCGGAAGTGGGGGGCCCACACCTACGAGCAGTACTTC. Translating gives CASSDRKWGAHTYEQYF.

CDR3 sequence reads: CASRRYRDSYSSYNEQFF. CDR3 coding DNA: TGTGCCAGTAGGCGCTACCGGGACAGTTATAGCTCCTACAATGAGCAGTTCTTC. The V and J genes are TRBV19 and TRBJ2-1; 7 bases are shared with TRBD1. The length of the CDR3 is 18 residues. Trimming at V came to 6 bases and at J to 0 bases, leaving 14 bases not matched to a gene. Germline V CDR1 and CDR2: LNHDA, SQIVND (reference sequence).

The rearrangement joins TRBV10-3 to TRBJ1-6; 7 nucleotides line up with TRBD1. The V and J ends lost 6 bases and 7 bases, in that order; junction bases with no gene match: 3. Germline-derived CDR1 and CDR2 are ENHRY and SYGVKD. This CDR3 comprises 13 residues. CDR3 in DNA: TGTGCCATCAGGGCGACAGGGAATTCACCCCTCCACTTT. Its protein is CAIRATGNSPLHF.

The chain recombines TRBV7-2 with TRBJ1-5, with TRBD1 identical over 10 bases. The CDR3 has 13 residues. The germline CDR1 and CDR2 sequences are SGHTA and FQGNSA. V lost 5 bases, J lost 11 bases, and 6 bases stayed unmatched. This CDR3 reads CASSPDRGLSQHF. In nucleotides, the CDR3 is TGTGCCAGCAGCCCCGACAGGGGGCTGTCCCAGCATTTT. Filled out from reference TRBV7-2 and TRBJ1-5, the complete variable domain reads GAGVSQSPSNKVTEKGKDVELRCDPISGHTALYWYRQSLGQGLEFLIYFQGNSAPDKSGLPSDRFSAERTGGSVSTLTIQRTQQEDSAVYLCASSPDRGLSQHFGDGTRLSIL.

This chain uses TRBV6-5 with TRBJ1-1; perhaps TRBD1 as D (5 bases). The V gene lost 0 bases and the J gene lost 4 bases, with 9 bases spanning the gap. The CDR3 is 14 residues long. CDR1 and CDR2 from the germline V gene are MNHEY and SVGAGI. The chain's CDR3 is CASSYSQGTTEAFF. The CDR3 DNA follows: TGTGCCAGCAGTTACTCTCAGGGAACCACTGAAGCTTTCTTT.

The rearrangement links TRBV13 to TRBJ1-1, with D possibly TRBD1 on 5 matching bases. The CDR3 is made up of 13 amino acids. Between the trimmed V and J ends, which lost 5 bases and 8 bases, there was a span of 15 bases. Germline loops: CDR1 PRHDT, CDR2 FYEKMQ (reference sequence). The CDR3 bases are TGTGCCAGCAGCCCCGGGGGTTTTCGGGAAGCTTTCTTT. Translation: CASSPGGFREAFF.

The gene calls are TRBV9 and TRBJ2-1, with TRBD2 matching 10 bases. Germline CDR1 and CDR2: SGDLS and YYNGEE. V trimming: 3 bases; J trimming: 5 bases; junction bases outside the gene matches: 8. CDR3 length: 16 residues. CDR3 sequence reads: CASSEGSGGPNNEQFF. The CDR3 coding sequence is TGTGCCAGCAGCGAGGGTAGCGGGGGGCCAAACAATGAGCAGTTCTTC. The whole variable domain, filled in from reference TRBV9 and TRBJ2-1, reads DSGVTQTPKHLITATGQRVTLRCSPRSGDLSVYWYQQSLDQGLQFLIQYYNGEERAKGNILERFSAQQFPDLHSELNLSSLELGDSALYFCASSEGSGGPNNEQFFGPGTRLTVL.